The 30 T cell receptor beta chains given below trace back to one sample, sequenced in a study of blood T cell repertoires in COVID-19. The data were produced by immunoSEQ multiplex PCR, yet TCRdb's version contains in-frame clones alone and is incomplete. The sample holds about 62,000 clones, 85% to 90% seen once. Sequencing was done on a sample of peripheral blood. The receptors were sampled from a woman in her sixties with COVID-19, enrolled during active disease.

V is TRBV6-5 and J is TRBJ1-1; TRBD1 might be the D (6 bases). V lost 5 bases and J lost 5, with 12 bases in between. The CDR3 spans 13 residues. In germline, CDR1 is MNHEY, CDR2 SVGAGI. The CDR3 DNA sequence: TGTGCCAGCAGTCGGACAGACCCGACTGAAGCTTTCTTT. Residues: CASSRTDPTEAFF.

The genes are TRBV4-3 and TRBJ1-4, with a possible D match to TRBD1 (5 bases). The CDR3 contains 16 residues. Germline assignment: CDR1 LGHNA and CDR2 YSLEER. V lost 1 base and J 8 bases, leaving 17 bases between the germline ends. This chain's CDR3 is CASSQVLRGVGEKLFF. CDR3 DNA: TGCGCCAGCAGCCAAGTTTTGCGGGGCGTAGGGGAAAAACTGTTTTTT.

Notes on this clone: The junction shows a germline mismatch at one end, possibly a read error. V is TRBV19 and J is TRBJ1-5; maybe TRBD1 (5 bases). Per germline, CDR1 LNHDA and CDR2 SQIVND (reference sequence). CDR3 size: 15 residues. The CDR3 loop reads CASGIRGGGNQPQHF. The CDR3 region has the DNA TGTGCCAGTGGTATACGGGGCGGGGGCAATCAGCCCCAGCATTTT.

This clone showed up just once. The chain combines TRBV7-8 with TRBJ2-4; D might be TRBD1 (5 bases). From germline, CDR1 is SGHVS and CDR2 FQNEAQ. This CDR3 spans 16 amino acids. Trimming pared 0 bases from V and 1 base from J, leaving 10 bases between. CDR3 region: CASSLALGLAKNIQYF. The CDR3 DNA is TGTGCCAGCAGCTTAGCGCTGGGGCTGGCCAAAAACATTCAGTACTTC.

The chain uses TRBV6-5 and TRBJ1-4; TRBD1 matches at 8 bases. V gave up 7 bases and J gave up 0 bases; unmatched junction bases: 4. The germline V gene encodes CDR1 MNHEY and CDR2 SVGAGI. This CDR3 spans 15 amino acids. The CDR3 nucleotides are TGTGCCAGCAAACCGGGACAGGCAACTAATGAAAAACTGTTTTTT. Its protein is CASKPGQATNEKLFF.

The rearrangement links TRBV5-4 to TRBJ1-3; 8 positions agree with TRBD1. Germline CDR1 reads SGHNT; CDR2 reads YYREEE (reference sequence). After removal of 0 bases from V and 3 bases from J, the junction contained 2 bases not matched to a gene. The CDR3 runs 15 residues. The CDR3 DNA follows: TGTGCCAGCAGCTTGGAGACAGGGGATGGAAACACCATATATTTT. It is translated as CASSLETGDGNTIYF.

The CDR3 nucleotides read TGCGCCAGCAGCCAGACCGACAGGGGAGGGACCGGGGAGCTGTTTTTT. Translation: CASSQTDRGGTGELFF. The chain links TRBV4-1 to TRBJ2-2, with D possibly TRBD1 on 8 matching bases. The CDR3 has 16 amino acids. CDR1 and CDR2 (germline): MGHRA, YSYEKL. Deletions cut 3 bases from V and 5 bases from J, with 16 bases between.

The chain has TRBV18 and TRBJ2-7, with D possibly matching TRBD1 (5 bases). Germline lookup yields CDR1 KGHSH and CDR2 LQKENI. Between the trimmed V and J ends, which lost 3 bases and 0 bases, there was a span of 15 bases. The CDR3 has 16 amino acids. The CDR3 coding sequence is TGTGCCAGCTCACCCACCGGCAGGGTCCTCTCCTACGAGCAGTACTTC. Its translation is CASSPTGRVLSYEQYF.

DNA for the CDR3: TGCGCCAGCAGCTTGAGATCACACACAGATACGCAGTATTTT. The encoded protein is CASSLRSHTDTQYF. The V gene is TRBV5-1, the J gene TRBJ2-3; D gene ambiguous. Germline V CDR1 and CDR2: SGHRS, YFSETQ. Trimming stripped 1 base from V and 2 bases from J, with 8 bases between. The CDR3 loop spans 14 amino acids.

This chain links TRBV2 with TRBJ2-2, with 9 bases fitting TRBD1. The V gene's germline CDR1 is SNHLY and CDR2 FYNNEI. V dropped 6 bases and J dropped 6; count of bases not matched to a gene: 8. This CDR3 has 15 residues. The DNA of the CDR3 is TGTGCCAGCAGGGCACAGGGGGCTAGAGCCGGGGAGCTGTTTTTT. Its translation is CASRAQGARAGELFF.

This clone was seen a few times. The CDR3 sequence is CASSPQRSYEQYF. The CDR3 DNA reads as TGTGCCAGCTCACCACAGCGCTCCTACGAGCAGTACTTC. The chain couples TRBV18 to TRBJ2-7; D is undetermined. The CDR3 is 13 residues long. V gave up 1 base and J gave up 0 bases, with 4 bases separating them. Germline loops: CDR1 KGHSH, CDR2 LQKENI.

The gene calls are TRBV9 and TRBJ2-2; D ambiguous. Germline values: CDR1 SGDLS, CDR2 YYNGEE. With 6 bases removed from V and 7 bases from J, the gap between germline ends came to 10 bases. The CDR3 is 12 amino acids. The CDR3 DNA reads as TGTGCCAGCACTTGGTCAGACGGGGAGCTGTTTTTT. Encoded protein: CASTWSDGELFF.

This clone was counted once. DNA for the CDR3: TGTGCCAGCAGCCACGAACAGGGGAGTAGAGGTGAGCAGTTCTTC. Translated: CASSHEQGSRGEQFF. The chain couples TRBV4-2 to TRBJ2-1; 7 nucleotides line up with TRBD1. The CDR3 length is 15 residues. The germline V gene has CDR1 LGHNA and CDR2 YNFKEQ. V was clipped by 3 bases and J by 9 bases; unmatched bases: 11.

The chain couples TRBV30 to TRBJ1-5; 7 bases map to TRBD1. This CDR3 is built from 13 residues. The V gene's germline CDR1 is GTSNPN and CDR2 SVGIG (reference sequence). V lost 5 bases to trimming and J lost 2 bases; unmatched junction nucleotides: 3. This CDR3 reads CAWDGQGNQPQHF. In nucleotides, the CDR3 is TGTGCCTGGGACGGACAGGGCAATCAGCCCCAGCATTTT.

This sequence joins TRBV27 and TRBJ1-5; possible D gene TRBD1, 5 bases. CDR1 and CDR2 (germline): MNHEY, SMNVEV (reference sequence). Trimming cost V 5 bases and J 5 bases, with 13 bases left between them. CDR3 length: 14 residues. The CDR3 DNA is TGTGCCAGCAGTCTCCGAGGAGGGGATCAGCCCCAGCATTTT. It codes for CASSLRGGDQPQHF.

V is TRBV3-1 (or the pseudogene TRBV3-2) and J is TRBJ2-4; TRBD2 is a possible D gene (5 bases). Germline assignment: CDR1 LGHDT and CDR2 YNNKEL (reference sequence). The CDR3 spans 15 residues. Trimming shortened V by 6 bases and J by 0 bases, and 12 bases separated the two germline ends. The CDR3 protein is CASSPTGLAKNIQYF. CDR3 DNA: TGTGCCAGCAGTCCAACGGGGTTAGCCAAAAACATTCAGTACTTC.

V and J are TRBV11-3 and TRBJ2-1; 9 bases are shared with TRBD2. The V and J ends lost 3 bases and 0 bases, in that order; junction bases with no gene match: 6. The CDR3 has 17 amino acids. Germline V gene data show CDR1 as SGHNT and CDR2 as YENEEA. The CDR3 protein is CASSLFSGRSSYNEQFF. As DNA, the CDR3 is TGTGCCAGCAGCTTGTTCAGCGGGAGGTCCTCCTACAATGAGCAGTTCTTC. The full variable domain, completed using reference TRBV11-3 and TRBJ2-1, is EAGVVQSPRYKIIEKKQPVAFWCNPISGHNTLYWYLQNLGQGPELLIRYENEEAVDDSQLPKDRFSAERLKGVDSTLKIQPAELGDSAVYLCASSLFSGRSSYNEQFFGPGTRLTVL.

The chain uses TRBV6-2 or TRBV6-3 and TRBJ1-6; the D gene is possibly TRBD1 (6 bases). V was clipped by 4 bases and J by 7 bases, with 11 bases between them. There are 14 residues in the CDR3. Germline V gene data show CDR1 as MNHEY and CDR2 as SVGEGT. In nucleotides, the CDR3 is TGTGCCAGCAGTTCCGCGGGGGGCAATTCACCCCTCCACTTT. Residues: CASSSAGGNSPLHF.

The DNA of the CDR3 is TGTGCCAGCAGCTTTTCAGCTCAGGGCGATGGCTACACCTTC. Its protein is CASSFSAQGDGYTF. The rearrangement links TRBV7-3 to TRBJ1-2; weak D call: TRBD1 (5 bases). V lost 3 bases, J lost 6 bases, and 14 bases lay in between. Germline values: CDR1 SGHTA, CDR2 FQGTGA. The CDR3 runs 14 residues.

The CDR3 region is CASSPGQGVGGNQPQHF. The CDR3 bases are TGCGCCAGCAGCCCGGGACAGGGTGTTGGGGGCAATCAGCCCCAGCATTTT. The chain combines TRBV5-1 with TRBJ1-5; 9 bases are a match to TRBD1. Germline CDR1 is SGHRS and CDR2 is YFSETQ. This CDR3 is built from 17 residues. The ends lost 4 bases at V and 2 bases at J; junction bases unmatched: 10.

This clone has just a few counts. The V gene is TRBV10-2, the J gene TRBJ1-5; 10 bases align to TRBD1. J gave up 4 bases and V 6 bases, and 3 bases lay outside the gene matches. The CDR3 is 14 residues long. Germline assignment: CDR1 WSHSY and CDR2 SAAADI. The CDR3 nucleotides are TGCGCCAGCAGCTGGACAGGGGGTAATCAGCCCCAGCATTTT. The encoded protein is CASSWTGGNQPQHF.

The chain combines TRBV7-2 with TRBJ1-5, with D perhaps matching TRBD1 (6 bases). V was clipped by 1 base and J by 1 base, with 11 bases between them. CDR3 size: 16 residues. Germline loops: CDR1 SGHTA, CDR2 FQGNSA. In nucleotides, the CDR3 is TGTGCCAGCAGCTTAGGCACAGGGCCGAGCAATCAGCCCCAGCATTTT. Protein: CASSLGTGPSNQPQHF. The variable domain in full, with the rest retrieved from reference TRBV7-2 and TRBJ1-5, is GAGVSQSPSNKVTEKGKDVELRCDPISGHTALYWYRQSLGQGLEFLIYFQGNSAPDKSGLPSDRFSAERTGGSVSTLTIQRTQQEDSAVYLCASSLGTGPSNQPQHFGDGTRLSIL.

The chain joins TRBV6-1 to TRBJ1-3; D is undetermined. From germline, CDR1 is MNHNS and CDR2 SASEGT. The CDR3 length is 14 residues. V dropped 3 bases and J dropped 0 bases, with 6 bases sitting between them. As DNA, the CDR3 is TGTGCCAGCAGTGACAGGCGCTCTGGAAACACCATATATTTT. Amino acids: CASSDRRSGNTIYF.

The V and J genes are TRBV6-2 or TRBV6-3 and TRBJ2-7; possible D gene TRBD1, 6 bases. Trimming cost V 0 bases and J 2 bases, with 23 bases left between them. Germline-derived CDR1 and CDR2 are MNHEY and SVGEGT. The CDR3 totals 19 residues. DNA for the CDR3: TGTGCCAGCAGTTACTCGAAAGGTGACAGGAGGCGGAGAACCTACGAGCAGTACTTC. Its translation is CASSYSKGDRRRRTYEQYF.

The chain couples TRBV19 to TRBJ1-6; D is perhaps TRBD1 (6 bases). This CDR3 is 14 amino acids long. Trimming took 6 bases from V and 8 from J, leaving 14 bases between them. Germline CDR1 LNHDA, CDR2 SQIVND (reference sequence). The CDR3 DNA sequence: TGTGCCAGTAGGACACAGGGAACGGATTCACCCCTCCACTTT. Its translation: CASRTQGTDSPLHF.

This chain's CDR3 is CAISNRLAGVGDEQFF. In DNA form, the CDR3 reads TGTGCCATCAGTAATAGACTAGCGGGAGTCGGTGATGAGCAGTTCTTC. The V gene is TRBV10-3, the J gene TRBJ2-1, with 12 positions matching TRBD2. Germline V gene sequence: CDR1 ENHRY, CDR2 SYGVKD. Trimming removed 5 bases from V and 8 bases from J; junction bases left unmatched: 10. CDR3 length equals 16 residues.

The CDR3 region has the DNA TGTGCCAGCAGTTTCCAGGGGACGAGCAATCAGCCCCAGCATTTT. It yields the protein CASSFQGTSNQPQHF. This chain links TRBV28 with TRBJ1-5; a weak D match, TRBD1 (6 bases). The ends were cut back, 3 bases at V and 1 base at J, with 10 bases in the middle. CDR3 length: 15 residues. Germline V gene data show CDR1 as MDHEN and CDR2 as SYDVKM.

This rearrangement joins TRBV19 to TRBJ2-1; 12 bases match TRBD2. The CDR3 has 16 residues. Germline CDR1 LNHDA, CDR2 SQIVND (reference sequence). The trim removed 9 bases at V and 7 bases at J, leaving 13 bases unmatched. The CDR3 here is CARNGLAGTSGNEQFF. For the CDR3, the DNA is TGTGCCAGGAACGGACTAGCGGGAACCTCGGGGAATGAGCAGTTCTTC.

The V gene is TRBV3-1 (or the pseudogene TRBV3-2), the J gene TRBJ1-2; D is perhaps TRBD1 (6 bases). The CDR3 consists of 15 residues. The V and J ends lost 0 bases and 1 base respectively, with 9 bases between them. The germline gives CDR1 LGHDT, CDR2 YNNKEL (reference sequence). The CDR3 loop is CASSQDSQGNYGYTF. For the CDR3, the DNA is TGTGCCAGCAGCCAAGACTCACAGGGTAACTATGGCTACACCTTC.

Comment on this clone: The junction departs from the called germline gene at one end, perhaps through a read error. The DNA of the CDR3 is TGTGCCAGCAGTTACCCCGGGACAGGGGCTATCTTT. Its protein is CASSYPGTGAIF. The chain is built from TRBV6-2 or TRBV6-3 and TRBJ1-1; 10 nucleotides line up with TRBD1. Germline-derived CDR1 and CDR2 are MNHEY and SVGEGT. The CDR3 contains 12 residues.